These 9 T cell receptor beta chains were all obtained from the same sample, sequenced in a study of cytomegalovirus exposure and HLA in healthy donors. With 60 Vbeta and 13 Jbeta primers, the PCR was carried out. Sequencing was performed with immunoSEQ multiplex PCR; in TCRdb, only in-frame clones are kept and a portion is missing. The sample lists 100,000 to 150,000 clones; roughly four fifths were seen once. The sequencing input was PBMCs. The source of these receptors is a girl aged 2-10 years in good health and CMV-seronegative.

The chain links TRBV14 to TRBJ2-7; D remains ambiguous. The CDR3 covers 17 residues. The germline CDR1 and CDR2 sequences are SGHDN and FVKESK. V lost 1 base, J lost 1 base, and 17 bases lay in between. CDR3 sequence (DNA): TGTGCCAGCAGCCAAGCGCCTTACCTTAGCCGGTCCTACGAGCAGTACTTC. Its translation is CASSQAPYLSRSYEQYF.

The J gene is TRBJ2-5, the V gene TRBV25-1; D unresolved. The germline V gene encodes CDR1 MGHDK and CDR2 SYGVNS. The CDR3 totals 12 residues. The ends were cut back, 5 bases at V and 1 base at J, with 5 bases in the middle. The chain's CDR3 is CASSNIQETQYF. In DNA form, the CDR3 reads TGTGCCAGCAGTAACATCCAAGAGACCCAGTACTTC.

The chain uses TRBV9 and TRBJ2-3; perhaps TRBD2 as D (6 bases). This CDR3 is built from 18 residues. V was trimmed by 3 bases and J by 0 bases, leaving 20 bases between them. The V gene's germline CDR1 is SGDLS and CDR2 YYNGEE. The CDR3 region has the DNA TGTGCCAGCAGCGGTAGGGAGCCCAGCGGGCCTAGCACAGATACGCAGTATTTT. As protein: CASSGREPSGPSTDTQYF.

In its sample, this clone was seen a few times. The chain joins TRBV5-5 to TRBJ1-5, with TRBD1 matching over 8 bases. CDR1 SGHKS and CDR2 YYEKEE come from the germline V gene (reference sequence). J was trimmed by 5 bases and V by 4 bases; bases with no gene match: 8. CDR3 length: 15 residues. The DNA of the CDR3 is TGTGCCAGCAGCCAATCAGGGGGCGGTGATCAGCCCCAGCATTTT. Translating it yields CASSQSGGGDQPQHF.

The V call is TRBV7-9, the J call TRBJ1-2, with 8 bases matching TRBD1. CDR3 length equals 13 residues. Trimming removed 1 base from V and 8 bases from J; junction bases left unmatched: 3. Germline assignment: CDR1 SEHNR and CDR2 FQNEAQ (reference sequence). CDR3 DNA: TGTGCCAGCAGCTTAGGGACAGGGTTCGGCTACACCTTC. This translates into CASSLGTGFGYTF.

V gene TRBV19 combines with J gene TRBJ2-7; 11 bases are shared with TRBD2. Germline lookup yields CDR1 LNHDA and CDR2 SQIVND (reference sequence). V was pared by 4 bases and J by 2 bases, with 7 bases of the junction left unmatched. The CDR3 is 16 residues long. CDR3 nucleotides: TGTGCCAGTAGTAGCACCGATAGCGGGAGGGCCTACGAGCAGTACTTC. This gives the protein CASSSTDSGRAYEQYF.

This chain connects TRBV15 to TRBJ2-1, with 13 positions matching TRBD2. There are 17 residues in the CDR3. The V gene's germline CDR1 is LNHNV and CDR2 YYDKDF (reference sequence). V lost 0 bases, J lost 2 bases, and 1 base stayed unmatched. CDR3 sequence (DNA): TGTGCCACCAGCAGAGAGACTAGCGGGAGGACCTACAATGAGCAGTTCTTC. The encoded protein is CATSRETSGRTYNEQFF.

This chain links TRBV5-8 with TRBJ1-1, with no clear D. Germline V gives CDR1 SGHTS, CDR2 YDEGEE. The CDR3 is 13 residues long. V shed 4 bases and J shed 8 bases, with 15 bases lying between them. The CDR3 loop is CASSLVNFGEAFF. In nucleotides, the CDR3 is TGTGCCAGCAGCCTCGTTAATTTCGGGGAAGCTTTCTTT.

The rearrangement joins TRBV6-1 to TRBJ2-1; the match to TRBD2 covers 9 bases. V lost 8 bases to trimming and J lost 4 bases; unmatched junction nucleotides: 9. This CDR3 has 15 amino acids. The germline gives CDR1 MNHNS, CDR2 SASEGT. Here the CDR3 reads CASPPSGDLYNEQFF. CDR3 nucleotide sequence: TGTGCCAGCCCGCCTAGCGGGGACCTATACAATGAGCAGTTCTTC.